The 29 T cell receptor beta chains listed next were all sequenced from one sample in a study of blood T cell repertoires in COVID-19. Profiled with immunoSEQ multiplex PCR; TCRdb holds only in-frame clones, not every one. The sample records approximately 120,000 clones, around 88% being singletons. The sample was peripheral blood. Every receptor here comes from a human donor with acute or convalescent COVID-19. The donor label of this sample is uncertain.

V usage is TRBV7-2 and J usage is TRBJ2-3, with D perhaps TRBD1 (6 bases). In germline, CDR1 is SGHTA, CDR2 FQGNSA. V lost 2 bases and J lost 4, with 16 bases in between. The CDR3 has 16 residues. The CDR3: CASSLFAGDAADTQYF. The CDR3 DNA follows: TGTGCCAGCAGCTTATTCGCAGGGGATGCGGCAGATACGCAGTATTTT.

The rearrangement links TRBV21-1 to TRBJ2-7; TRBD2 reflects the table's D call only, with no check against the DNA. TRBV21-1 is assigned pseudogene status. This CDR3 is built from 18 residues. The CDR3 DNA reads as TGTGCCAGCAGTAATGGACTAGCGGGAGGGCCGAGGGCCTACGAGCAGTACTTC. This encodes CASSNGLAGGPRAYEQYF.

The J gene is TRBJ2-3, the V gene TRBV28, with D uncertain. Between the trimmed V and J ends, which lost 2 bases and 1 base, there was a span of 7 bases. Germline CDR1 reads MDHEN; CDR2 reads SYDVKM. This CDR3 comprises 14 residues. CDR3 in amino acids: CASSLLLRTDTQYF. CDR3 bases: TGTGCCAGCAGTTTACTCCTACGCACAGATACGCAGTATTTT.

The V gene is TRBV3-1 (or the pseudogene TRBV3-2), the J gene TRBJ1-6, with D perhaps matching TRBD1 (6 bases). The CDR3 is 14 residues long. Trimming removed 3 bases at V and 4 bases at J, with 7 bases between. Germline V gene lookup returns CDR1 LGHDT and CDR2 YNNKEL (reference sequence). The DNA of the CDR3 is TGTGCCAGCAGCCAGACAGGATATAATTCACCCCTCCACTTT. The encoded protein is CASSQTGYNSPLHF.

CDR3 coding DNA: TGTGCCAGCAGCATTAGCGGGGGGGCCGGCACAGATACGCAGTATTTT. Amino acids: CASSISGGAGTDTQYF. The chain uses TRBV7-2 and TRBJ2-3; 11 bases agree with TRBD2. The CDR3 is 16 residues long. Germline V gives CDR1 SGHTA, CDR2 FQGNSA. The V and J ends lost 5 bases and 1 base, in that order; junction bases with no gene match: 5. Combining the CDR3 with reference TRBV7-2 and TRBJ2-3 gives the whole variable domain GAGVSQSPSNKVTEKGKDVELRCDPISGHTALYWYRQSLGQGLEFLIYFQGNSAPDKSGLPSDRFSAERTGGSVSTLTIQRTQQEDSAVYLCASSISGGAGTDTQYFGPGTRLTVL.

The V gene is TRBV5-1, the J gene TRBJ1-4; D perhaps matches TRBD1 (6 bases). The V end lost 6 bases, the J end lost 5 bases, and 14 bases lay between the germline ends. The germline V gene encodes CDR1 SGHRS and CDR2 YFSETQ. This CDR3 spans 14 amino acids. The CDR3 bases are TGCGCCAGCAAGTTTGGGGGCTTCAATGAAAAACTGTTTTTT. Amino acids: CASKFGGFNEKLFF. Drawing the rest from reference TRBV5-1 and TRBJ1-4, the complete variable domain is KAGVTQTPRYLIKTRGQQVTLSCSPISGHRSVSWYQQTPGQGLQFLFEYFSETQRNKGNFPGRFSGRQFSNSRSEMNVSTLELGDSALYLCASKFGGFNEKLFFGSGTQLSVL.

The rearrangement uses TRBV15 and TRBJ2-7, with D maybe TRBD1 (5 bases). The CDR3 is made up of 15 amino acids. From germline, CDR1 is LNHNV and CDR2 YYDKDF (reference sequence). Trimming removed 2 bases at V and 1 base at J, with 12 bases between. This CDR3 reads CATSRSTGRSYEQYF. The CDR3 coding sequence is TGTGCCACCAGCAGAAGTACAGGCAGGTCCTACGAGCAGTACTTC.

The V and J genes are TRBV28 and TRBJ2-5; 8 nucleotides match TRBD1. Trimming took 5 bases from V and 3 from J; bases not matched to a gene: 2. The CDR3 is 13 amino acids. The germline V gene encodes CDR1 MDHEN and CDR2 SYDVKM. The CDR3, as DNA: TGTGCCAGCAGTGTGGACAGGGAAGAGACCCAGTACTTC. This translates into CASSVDREETQYF. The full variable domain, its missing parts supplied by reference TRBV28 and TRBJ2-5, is DVKVTQSSRYLVKRTGEKVFLECVQDMDHENMFWYRQDPGLGLRLIYFSYDVKMKEKGDIPEGYSVSREKKERFSLILESASTNQTSMYLCASSVDREETQYFGPGTRLLVL.

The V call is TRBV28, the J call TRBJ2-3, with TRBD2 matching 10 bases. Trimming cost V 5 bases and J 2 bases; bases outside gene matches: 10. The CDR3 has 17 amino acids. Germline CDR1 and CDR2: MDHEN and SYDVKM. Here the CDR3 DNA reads TGTGCCAGCAGTGCCTCTCTAGCGGGGGCCGACACAGATACGCAGTATTTT. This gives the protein CASSASLAGADTDTQYF.

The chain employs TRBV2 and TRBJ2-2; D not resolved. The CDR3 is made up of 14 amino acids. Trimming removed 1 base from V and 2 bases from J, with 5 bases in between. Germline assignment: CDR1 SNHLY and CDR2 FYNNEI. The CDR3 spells CASSEDRNTGELFF. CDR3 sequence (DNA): TGTGCCAGCAGTGAAGACAGAAACACCGGGGAGCTGTTTTTT.

The CDR3 spells CASSFAPGGTIYF. The CDR3 coding sequence is TGTGCCAGCAGCTTCGCGCCCGGGGGCACCATATATTTT. The chain is built from TRBV7-3 and TRBJ1-3; a possible D gene is TRBD1 (5 bases). Per the germline V gene, CDR1 is SGHTA and CDR2 is FQGTGA. Trimming took 3 bases from V and 9 from J, leaving 12 bases between them. The CDR3 consists of 13 residues.

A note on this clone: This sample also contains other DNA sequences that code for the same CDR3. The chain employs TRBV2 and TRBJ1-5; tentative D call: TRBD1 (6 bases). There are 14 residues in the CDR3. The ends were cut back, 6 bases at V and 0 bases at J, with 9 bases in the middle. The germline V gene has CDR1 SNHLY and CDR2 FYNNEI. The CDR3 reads CASRQGNSNQPQHF. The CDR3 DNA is TGTGCCAGCAGGCAGGGGAATAGCAATCAGCCCCAGCATTTT.

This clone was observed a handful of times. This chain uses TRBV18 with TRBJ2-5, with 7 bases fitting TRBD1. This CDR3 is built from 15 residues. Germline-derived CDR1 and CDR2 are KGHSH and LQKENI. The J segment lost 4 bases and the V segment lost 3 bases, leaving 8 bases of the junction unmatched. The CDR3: CASSPETGSGETQYF. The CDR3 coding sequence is TGTGCCAGCTCACCCGAGACAGGGTCGGGAGAGACCCAGTACTTC.

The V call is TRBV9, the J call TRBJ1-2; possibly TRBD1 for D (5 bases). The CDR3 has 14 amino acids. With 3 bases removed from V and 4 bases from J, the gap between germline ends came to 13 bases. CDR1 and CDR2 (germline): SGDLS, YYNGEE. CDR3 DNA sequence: TGTGCCAGCAGCGGACAACAGGAGCTCTATGGCTACACCTTC. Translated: CASSGQQELYGYTF.

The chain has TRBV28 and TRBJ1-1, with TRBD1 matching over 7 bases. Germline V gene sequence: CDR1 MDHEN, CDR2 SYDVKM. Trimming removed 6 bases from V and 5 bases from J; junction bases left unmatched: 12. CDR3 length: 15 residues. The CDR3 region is CASRARQGKGTEAFF. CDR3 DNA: TGTGCCAGCAGGGCTCGACAGGGAAAAGGGACTGAAGCTTTCTTT.

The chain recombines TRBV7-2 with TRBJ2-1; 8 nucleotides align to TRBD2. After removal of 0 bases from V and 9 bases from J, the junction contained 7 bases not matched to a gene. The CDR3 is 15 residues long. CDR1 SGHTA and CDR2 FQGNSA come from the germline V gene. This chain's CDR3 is CASSLATSGYVEQFF. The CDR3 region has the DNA TGTGCCAGCAGCTTAGCAACTAGCGGTTATGTTGAGCAGTTCTTC.

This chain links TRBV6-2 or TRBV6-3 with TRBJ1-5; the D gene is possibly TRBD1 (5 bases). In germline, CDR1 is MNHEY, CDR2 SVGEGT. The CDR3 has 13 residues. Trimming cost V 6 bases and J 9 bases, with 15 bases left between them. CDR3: CASSRDLRGPQHF. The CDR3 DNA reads TGTGCCAGCAGCAGGGACTTACGAGGGCCCCAGCATTTT.

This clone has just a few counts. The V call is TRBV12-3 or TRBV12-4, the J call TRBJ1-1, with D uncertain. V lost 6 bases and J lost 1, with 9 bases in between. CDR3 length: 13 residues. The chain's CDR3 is CASRPGGNTEAFF. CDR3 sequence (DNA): TGTGCCAGCAGGCCCGGAGGGAACACTGAAGCTTTCTTT.

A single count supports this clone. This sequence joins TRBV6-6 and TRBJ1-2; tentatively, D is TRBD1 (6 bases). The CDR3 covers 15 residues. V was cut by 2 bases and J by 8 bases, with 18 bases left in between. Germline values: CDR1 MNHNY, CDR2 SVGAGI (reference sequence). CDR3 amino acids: CASSYRGQTRGGYTF. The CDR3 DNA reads TGTGCCAGCAGTTACCGCGGACAGACAAGGGGGGGCTACACCTTC.

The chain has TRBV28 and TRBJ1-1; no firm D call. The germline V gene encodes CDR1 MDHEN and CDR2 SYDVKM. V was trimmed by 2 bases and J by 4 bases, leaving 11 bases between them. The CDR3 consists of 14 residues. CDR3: CASSLGLGGTEAFF. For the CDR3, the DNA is TGTGCCAGCAGTTTAGGTCTGGGAGGCACTGAAGCTTTCTTT.

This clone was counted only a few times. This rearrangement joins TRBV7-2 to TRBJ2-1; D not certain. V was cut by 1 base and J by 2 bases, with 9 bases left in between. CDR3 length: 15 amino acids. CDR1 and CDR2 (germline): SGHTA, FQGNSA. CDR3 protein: CASSLVSSAYNEQFF. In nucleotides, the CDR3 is TGTGCCAGCAGCTTAGTAAGCAGCGCCTACAATGAGCAGTTCTTC. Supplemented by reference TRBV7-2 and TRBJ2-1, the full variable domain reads GAGVSQSPSNKVTEKGKDVELRCDPISGHTALYWYRQSLGQGLEFLIYFQGNSAPDKSGLPSDRFSAERTGGSVSTLTIQRTQQEDSAVYLCASSLVSSAYNEQFFGPGTRLTVL.

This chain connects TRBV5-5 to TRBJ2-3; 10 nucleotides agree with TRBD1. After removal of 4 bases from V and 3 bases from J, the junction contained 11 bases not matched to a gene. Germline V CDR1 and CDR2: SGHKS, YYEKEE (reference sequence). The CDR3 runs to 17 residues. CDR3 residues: CASSKAGTGERTDTQYF. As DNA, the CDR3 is TGTGCCAGCAGCAAAGCAGGGACAGGGGAAAGGACAGATACGCAGTATTTT.

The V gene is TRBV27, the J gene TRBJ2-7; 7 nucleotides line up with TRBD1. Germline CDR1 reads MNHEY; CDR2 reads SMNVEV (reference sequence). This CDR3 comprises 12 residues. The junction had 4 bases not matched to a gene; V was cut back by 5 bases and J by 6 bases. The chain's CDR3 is CASSPGTAEQYF. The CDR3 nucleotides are TGTGCCAGCAGTCCCGGGACAGCCGAGCAGTACTTC.

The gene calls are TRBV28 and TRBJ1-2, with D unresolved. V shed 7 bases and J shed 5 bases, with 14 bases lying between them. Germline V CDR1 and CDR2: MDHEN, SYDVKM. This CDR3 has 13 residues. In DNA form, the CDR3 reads TGTGCCAGCACCCAGGATCGACGATATGGCTACACCTTC. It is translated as CASTQDRRYGYTF.

CDR3 protein: CASSLAPQETQYF. The CDR3 region has the DNA TGTGCCAGCAGCTTAGCCCCGCAAGAGACCCAGTACTTC. V gene TRBV7-6 combines with J gene TRBJ2-5; D is ambiguous. This CDR3 spans 13 amino acids. Germline V lookup: CDR1 SGHVS, CDR2 FNYEAQ. The V end lost 0 bases, the J end lost 2 bases, and 4 bases lay between the germline ends.

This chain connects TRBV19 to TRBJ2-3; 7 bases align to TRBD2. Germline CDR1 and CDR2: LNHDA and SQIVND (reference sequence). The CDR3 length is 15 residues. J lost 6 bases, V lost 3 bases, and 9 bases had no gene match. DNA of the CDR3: TGTGCCAGTAGTATCGTGGCGGGAGCCTGGGATACGCAGTATTTT. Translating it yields CASSIVAGAWDTQYF.

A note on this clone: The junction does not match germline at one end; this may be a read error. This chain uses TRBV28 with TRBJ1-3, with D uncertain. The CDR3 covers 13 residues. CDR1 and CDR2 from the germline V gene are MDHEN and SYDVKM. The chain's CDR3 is CASRTQAGNTIYF. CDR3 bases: TGTGCCAGCAGAACCCAGGCTGGGAACACCATATATTTT.

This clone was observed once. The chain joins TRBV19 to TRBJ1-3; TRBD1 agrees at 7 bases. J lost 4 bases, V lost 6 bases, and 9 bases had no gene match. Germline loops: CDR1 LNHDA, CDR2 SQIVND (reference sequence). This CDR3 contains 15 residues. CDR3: CASSFGQVAGNTIYF. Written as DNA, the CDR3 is TGTGCCAGTAGCTTTGGACAGGTGGCCGGAAACACCATATATTTT. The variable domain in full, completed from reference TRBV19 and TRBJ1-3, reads DGGITQSPKYLFRKEGQNVTLSCEQNLNHDAMYWYRQDPGQGLRLIYYSQIVNDFQKGDIAEGYSVSREKKESFPLTVTSAQKNPTAFYLCASSFGQVAGNTIYFGEGSWLTVV.

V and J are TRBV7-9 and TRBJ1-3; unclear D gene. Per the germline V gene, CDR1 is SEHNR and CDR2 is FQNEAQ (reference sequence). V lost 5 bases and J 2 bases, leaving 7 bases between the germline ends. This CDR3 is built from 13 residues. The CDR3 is CASSNGAGNTIYF. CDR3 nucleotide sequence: TGTGCCAGCAGCAACGGGGCTGGAAACACCATATATTTT.